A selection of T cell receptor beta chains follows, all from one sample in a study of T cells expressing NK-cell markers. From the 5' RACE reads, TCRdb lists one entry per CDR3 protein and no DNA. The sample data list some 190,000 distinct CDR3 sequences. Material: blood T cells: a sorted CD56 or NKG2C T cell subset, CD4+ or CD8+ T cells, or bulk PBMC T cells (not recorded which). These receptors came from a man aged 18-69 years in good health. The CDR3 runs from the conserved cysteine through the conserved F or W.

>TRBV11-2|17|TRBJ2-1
CASSLILRGSSYNEQFF
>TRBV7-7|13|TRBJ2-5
CASSSSLGETQYF
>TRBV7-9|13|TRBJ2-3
CASSITESWEQYF
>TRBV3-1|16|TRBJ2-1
CASSPEGQLPYNEQFF
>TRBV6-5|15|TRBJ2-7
CASSYSQRGNYEQYF
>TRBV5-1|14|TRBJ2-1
CASGLRGGYNEQFF
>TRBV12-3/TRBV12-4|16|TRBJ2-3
CASSSSSGGAPDTQYF
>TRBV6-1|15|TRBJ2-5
CASSSVDSNQETQYF
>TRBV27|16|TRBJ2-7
CASRRNRTGLTYEQYF
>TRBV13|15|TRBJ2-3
CASSSGGLSTDTQYF
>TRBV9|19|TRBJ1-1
CASSVEPLQGTRVNTEAFF
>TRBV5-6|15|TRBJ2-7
CASSFGTGMSYEQYF
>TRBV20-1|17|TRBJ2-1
CSARGQLAGVRYNEQFF
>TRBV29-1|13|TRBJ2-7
CSAKGLYSYEQYF
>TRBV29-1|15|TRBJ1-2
CSVHRLGQGHYGYTF
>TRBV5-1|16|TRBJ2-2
CASSKDGTANTGELFF
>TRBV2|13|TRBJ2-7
CASSETGAYEQYF
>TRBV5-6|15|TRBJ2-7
CASSISGGAHYEQYF
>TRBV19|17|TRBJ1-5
CASSMGDRTNSNQPQHF
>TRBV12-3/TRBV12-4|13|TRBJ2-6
CAVIPYGANVLTF
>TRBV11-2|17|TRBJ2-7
CASSLGRPGQASYEQYF
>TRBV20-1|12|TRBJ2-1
CSAPGRGNEQFF
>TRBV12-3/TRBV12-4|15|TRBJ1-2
CASSPRGRTNYGYTF
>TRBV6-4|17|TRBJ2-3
CASTPQAGGLFTDTQYF